Shown below are 16 T cell receptor beta chains from a single sample sequenced in a study of blood T cells in healthy people across ages. For the second PCR, which ran for about 7 to 11 cycles, a sample-barcoded 5' primer and a J-beta primer mix were used. TCRdb called the 5' RACE reads again in MiXCR, with one record for every CDR3 protein. The table includes approximately 800,000 distinct CDR3 sequences, 35% to 50% detected once. Sequenced sample: blood. The receptors originated from a man older than 75 in good health.

The V gene is TRBV7-3, the J gene TRBJ2-1; 11 bases are shared with TRBD1. This CDR3 region has 17 residues. V lost 4 bases and J lost 8; bases outside the gene matches: 13. Germline V gene data show CDR1 as SGHTA and CDR2 as FQGTGA. The CDR3 DNA is TGTGCCAGCAGCTCCCAAAGCGGGACAGGGGGTAGGGATGAGCAGTTCTTC. This translates into CASSSQSGTGGRDEQFF. Full variable domain (remainder filled in from reference TRBV7-3 and TRBJ2-1): GAGVSQTPSNKVTEKGKYVELRCDPISGHTALYWYRQSLGQGPEFLIYFQGTGAADDSGLPNDRFFAVRPEGSVSTLKIQRTERGDSAVYLCASSSQSGTGGRDEQFFGPGTRLTVL.

V usage is TRBV10-3 and J usage is TRBJ2-1, with 8 bases identical to TRBD2. The CDR3 runs 15 residues. Germline assignment: CDR1 ENHRY and CDR2 SYGVKD. With V trimmed by 6 bases and J by 3 bases, 7 bases remained unmatched. CDR3 residues: CAIRPGLEDYNEQFF. The CDR3 DNA is TGTGCCATCAGGCCGGGACTAGAAGACTACAATGAGCAGTTCTTC.

The V gene is TRBV6-2 or TRBV6-3, the J gene TRBJ2-5; TRBD2 agrees at 9 bases. Per the germline V gene, CDR1 is MNHEY and CDR2 is SVGEGT. Trimming took 6 bases from V and 6 from J; bases not matched to a gene: 11. The CDR3 runs 15 residues. CDR3 region: CASRMGLAATKTQYF. The CDR3 DNA sequence: TGTGCCAGCAGGATGGGACTAGCAGCGACGAAGACCCAGTACTTC.

With regard to this clonotype: A read error may explain this, as a much larger clone is one base away. CDR3 protein: CASSLEGGVSTDTQYF. As DNA, the CDR3 is TGTGCCAGCAGTTTAGAGGGCGGGGTAAGCACAGATACGCAGTATTTT. The rearrangement uses TRBV12-3 or TRBV12-4 and TRBJ2-3; D is perhaps TRBD2 (6 bases). This CDR3 has 16 residues. Trimming removed 1 base from V and 0 bases from J, with 11 bases in between.

The V gene is TRBV7-9, the J gene TRBJ2-1; D call uncertain. Per the germline V gene, CDR1 is SEHNR and CDR2 is FQNEAQ (reference sequence). Trimming took off 6 bases at V and 4 bases at J, with 16 bases between the two ends. The CDR3 length is 15 residues. CDR3 in amino acids: CASSLRLELYNEQFF. In DNA, the CDR3 is TGTGCCAGCAGTTTGAGGCTGGAATTATACAATGAGCAGTTCTTC.

The chain has TRBV4-3 and TRBJ2-4, with D uncertain. The DNA matches TRBJ2-7 better at its end, which makes the J call doubtful. CDR1 and CDR2 (germline): LGHNA, YSLEER. The CDR3 runs 15 residues. The CDR3 is CASSQDARPPYEQYF. CDR3 bases: TGCGCCAGCAGCCAAGACGCCCGGCCTCCCTACGAGCAGTACTTC.

This clonotype was recorded many times. The chain employs TRBV5-6 and TRBJ2-3; no reliable D call. In germline, CDR1 is SGHDT, CDR2 YYEEEE. V was pared by 1 base and J by 1 base, with 7 bases between. The CDR3 is made up of 14 amino acids. This CDR3 reads CASSLYEGTDTQYF. The CDR3 nucleotides read TGTGCCAGCAGCTTGTACGAGGGCACAGATACGCAGTATTTT.

The chain couples TRBV6-6 to TRBJ2-3; a possible D gene is TRBD2 (5 bases). V gave up 4 bases and J gave up 2 bases, with 7 bases separating them. CDR1 is MNHNY and CDR2 is SVGAGI in the germline V gene (reference sequence). The CDR3 contains 13 residues. The CDR3 DNA sequence: TGTGCCAGCAGTTCGGGGAACACAGATACGCAGTATTTT. Amino acid sequence: CASSSGNTDTQYF.

This clonotype was counted a few times. The rearrangement uses TRBV25-1 and TRBJ2-7; weak D call: TRBD2 (5 bases). The V and J ends lost 7 bases and 6 bases respectively, with 13 bases between them. The CDR3 extends over 12 amino acids. Germline V gene lookup returns CDR1 MGHDK and CDR2 SYGVNS. This CDR3 is CASNEAGLEQYF. The CDR3 DNA reads as TGTGCCAGCAATGAGGCGGGTCTCGAGCAGTACTTC.

This clonotype appeared a few times. The chain links TRBV5-1 to TRBJ2-5; 12 bases agree with TRBD2. The trim removed 2 bases at V and 4 bases at J, leaving 9 bases unmatched. The germline V gene has CDR1 SGHRS and CDR2 YFSETQ. This CDR3 comprises 17 residues. The CDR3, as DNA: TGCGCCAGCAGCTTTGGTCCTAGCGGGAGGGCCGGAGAGACCCAGTACTTC. Its translation is CASSFGPSGRAGETQYF.

There are many counts of this clonotype. Written as DNA, the CDR3 is TGCAGCGTTGCCGGGACAGCCAATGAAAAACTGTTTTTT. Translated: CSVAGTANEKLFF. The chain combines TRBV29-1 with TRBJ1-4, with 7 bases fitting TRBD1. CDR1 SQVTM and CDR2 ANQGSEA come from the germline V gene. The CDR3 is made up of 13 amino acids. V was clipped by 4 bases and J by 5 bases; unmatched bases: 4.

This clonotype was counted a few times. The chain has TRBV20-1 and TRBJ2-1; 11 positions agree with TRBD2. J was trimmed by 3 bases and V by 2 bases; bases with no gene match: 9. The CDR3 spans 17 residues. From germline, CDR1 is DFQATT and CDR2 SNEGSKA (reference sequence). CDR3 loop: CSARRADLAGGYNEQFF. CDR3 in DNA: TGCAGTGCTAGAAGAGCGGATCTAGCGGGGGGCTACAATGAGCAGTTCTTC.

The genes are TRBV2 and TRBJ2-1; D could derive from TRBD1 or TRBD2 (5 bases each). Looked up from germline, CDR1 is SNHLY and CDR2 is FYNNEI. V dropped 4 bases and J dropped 8 bases, with 12 bases sitting between them. The length of the CDR3 is 13 residues. The CDR3: CASSGMRGYEQFF. DNA for the CDR3: TGTGCCAGCAGTGGTATGAGGGGCTATGAGCAGTTCTTC.

The V gene is TRBV29-1, the J gene TRBJ2-7, with unresolved D. From germline, CDR1 is SQVTM and CDR2 ANQGSEA. Between the trimmed V and J ends, which lost 4 bases and 7 bases, there was a span of 14 bases. This CDR3 has 12 residues. The CDR3 sequence: CSVGGTYNEQYF. In DNA form, the CDR3 reads TGCAGCGTTGGTGGCACTTACAATGAGCAGTACTTC.

V gene TRBV12-3 or TRBV12-4 combines with J gene TRBJ1-6; no reliable D call. This CDR3 comprises 14 residues. V lost 0 bases, J lost 5 bases, and 5 bases lay in between. CDR3 amino acids: CASSLADHNSPLHF. CDR3 DNA sequence: TGTGCCAGCAGTTTAGCTGACCATAATTCACCCCTCCACTTT.

The rearrangement uses TRBV11-1 and TRBJ2-7; no clear D gene. This CDR3 has 16 amino acids. Germline assignment: CDR1 SGHAT and CDR2 FQDESV (reference sequence). Trimming shortened V by 2 bases and J by 3 bases, and 17 bases separated the two germline ends. For the CDR3, the DNA is TGTGCCAGCAGCTTAAGTTTGTCCCAAGGTCTCTACGAGCAGTACTTC. It yields the protein CASSLSLSQGLYEQYF.